Detailed here is one TCR beta chain. The data belong to a study of blood T cell repertoires in COVID-19. For the study at large: The origin of the acute and convalescent COVID-19 samples was the United States, Italy and Spain.

Only in-frame clones appear in the TCRdb table, and some are missing; sequencing was by immunoSEQ multiplex PCR. The table includes some 40,000 clones, around 70% detected once. This CDR3 contains 17 residues. The V and J ends lost 0 bases and 7 bases, in that order; junction bases with no gene match: 9. Germline CDR1 is GTSNPN and CDR2 is SVGIG (reference sequence). This chain uses TRBV30 with TRBJ2-1; 13 nucleotides line up with TRBD2. Input material: peripheral blood. This receptor was obtained from a man aged 80 or over with acute or convalescent COVID-19. This CDR3 reads CAWSVGKGLAGRNEQFF. In DNA form, the CDR3 reads TGTGCCTGGAGTGTAGGGAAGGGACTAGCGGGGAGAAATGAGCAGTTCTTC. Full variable domain (missing parts from reference TRBV30 and TRBJ2-1): SQTIHQWPATLVQPVGSPLSLECTVEGTSNPNLYWYRQAAGRGLQLLFYSVGIGQISSEVPQNLSASRPQDRQFILSSKKLLLSDSGFYLCAWSVGKGLAGRNEQFFGPGTRLTVL.